Following are 31 T cell receptor beta chains from one sample sequenced in a study of read filtering for tumor transcriptome and immune sequencing. Molecular barcoded adaptors covering alpha/delta and beta/gamma chains were used on approximately 440 ng RNA. TCRdb re-derived calls from the reads in MiXCR, one entry per CDR3 protein. This sample has 93,000 or so distinct CDR3 sequences, with roughly a fifth found just once. The specimen sequenced was a population of CD138-negative cells sorted from bone marrow. The receptor source for this set is a donor at least 40 years old with multiple myeloma.

This clonotype was picked up a small number of times. The rearrangement joins TRBV5-1 to TRBJ2-5; D may correspond to TRBD1 or TRBD2 (5 bases each). There are 15 residues in the CDR3. Deletions cut 3 bases from V and 1 base from J, with 13 bases between. The germline CDR1 and CDR2 sequences are SGHRS and YFSETQ. The DNA for the CDR3 is TGCGCCAGCAGCTCCCCGGGACCTTTCCAAGAGACCCAGTACTTC. The encoded protein is CASSSPGPFQETQYF.

The chain carries TRBV6-1 and TRBJ1-5, with D unclear. The end of the DNA is better explained by TRBJ2-3, so the J call may be wrong. Germline V lookup: CDR1 MNHNS, CDR2 SASEGT. This CDR3 is 14 amino acids long. The CDR3 DNA sequence: TGTGCCAGCAGTGAGTCGCGTTGGGATGAGCCCCAGTATTTT. Translated, it gives CASSESRWDEPQYF.

By sample fraction, this clonotype is medium-sized. The junction and the germline gene differ at one end; a read error may be behind it. The chain couples TRBV5-1 to TRBJ2-1; D ambiguous. CDR1 SGHRS and CDR2 YFSETQ come from the germline V gene. This CDR3 contains 12 residues. Here the CDR3 DNA reads TGTGCCAGCAGTTTAGGACACAATGAGCAGTTCTTC. It encodes CASSLGHNEQFF. Looking up the rest from reference TRBV5-1 and TRBJ2-1 gives the full variable domain: KAGVTQTPRYLIKTRGQQVTLSCSPISGHRSVSWYQQTPGQGLQFLFEYFSETQRNKGNFPGRFSGRQFSNSRSEMNVSTLELGDSALYLCASSLGHNEQFFGPGTRLTVL.

In its sample, this clonotype was seen many times. The chain joins TRBV30 to TRBJ2-5; 8 nucleotides line up with TRBD2. The CDR3 is 14 residues long. With 5 bases clipped from V and 5 bases from J, the junction kept 10 bases outside the gene matches. Germline CDR1 GTSNPN, CDR2 SVGIG (reference sequence). CDR3 region: CAWASGGGRETQYF. For the CDR3, the DNA is TGTGCCTGGGCGTCGGGCGGGGGGCGTGAGACCCAGTACTTC.

This clonotype was found a few times. This chain uses TRBV7-6 with TRBJ2-2; TRBD1 matches 8 bases. There are 16 residues in the CDR3. Germline trimming cut 1 base from V and 4 bases from J; bases unmatched to any gene: 5. CDR1 SGHVS and CDR2 FNYEAQ come from the germline V gene. CDR3 residues: CASSLVGTGSTGELFF. The CDR3 region has the DNA TGTGCCAGCAGCTTAGTGGGGACAGGCAGCACCGGGGAGCTGTTTTTT.

This clonotype was picked up many times. V usage is TRBV28 and J usage is TRBJ1-1, with D perhaps matching TRBD1 (5 bases). With 7 bases removed from V and 0 bases from J, the gap between germline ends came to 15 bases. The CDR3 loop spans 15 amino acids. Germline loops: CDR1 MDHEN, CDR2 SYDVKM. CDR3 nucleotides: TGTGCCAGCACCTTGGTGGGGCCCGTGAACACTGAAGCTTTCTTT. The encoded protein is CASTLVGPVNTEAFF.

This clonotype was detected ten times or more. The chain has TRBV28 and TRBJ1-5; D gene uncertain. The CDR3 is 14 residues long. The V end lost 6 bases, the J end lost 2 bases, and 11 bases lay between the germline ends. Per the germline V gene, CDR1 is MDHEN and CDR2 is SYDVKM. In DNA, the CDR3 is TGTGCCAGCAGCCTCCGGGTTCGCAATCAGCCCCAGCATTTT. Translating gives CASSLRVRNQPQHF.

This clonotype appeared many times. The V gene is TRBV13, the J gene TRBJ1-6; D is uncertain. CDR1 PRHDT and CDR2 FYEKMQ come from the germline V gene (reference sequence). V was pared by 0 bases and J by 7 bases, with 7 bases between. The CDR3 is 14 residues long. For the CDR3, the DNA is TGTGCCAGCAGCTTAGGCCACCCCAATTCACCCCTCCACTTT. Translated, it gives CASSLGHPNSPLHF.

This clonotype was recorded a few times. Since a much larger clone is just one base distant, this may be a read error. The chain recombines TRBV29-1 with TRBJ2-3; TRBD2 matches at 7 bases. The CDR3 is 13 residues long. Germline assignment: CDR1 SQVTM and CDR2 ANQGSEA. The CDR3 here is CSVRGGSTDTRYF. The CDR3 nucleotides are TGCAGCGTCCGCGGGGGTAGCACAGATACGCGGTATTTT.

This clonotype was recorded many times. This chain joins TRBV3-1 and TRBJ1-2; D is uncertain. This CDR3 comprises 15 residues. The germline V gene encodes CDR1 LGHDT and CDR2 YNNKEL (reference sequence). Trimming took off 0 bases at V and 6 bases at J, with 14 bases between the two ends. CDR3 nucleotide sequence: TGTGCCAGCAGCCAAGATCTTGTCCCTCCCAATGGCTACACCTTC. Encoded protein: CASSQDLVPPNGYTF.

This chain joins TRBV7-9 and TRBJ1-1, with 7 bases that match TRBD1. This CDR3 spans 15 amino acids. V shed 2 bases, J shed 1 base, and the junction held 4 bases outside the gene matches. Germline V gene lookup returns CDR1 SEHNR and CDR2 FQNEAQ (reference sequence). CDR3 amino acids: CASSLLAGGNTEAFF. The CDR3 nucleotides read TGTGCCAGCAGCTTATTGGCAGGGGGGAACACTGAAGCTTTCTTT.

About this clonotype: Mismatch with germline at one junction end may stem from a read error. The V call is TRBV12-3 or TRBV12-4, the J call TRBJ2-3, with 10 bases identical to TRBD1. The CDR3 length is 18 residues. This CDR3 is CTSSLRTGGRSAPDTQYF. The CDR3 DNA follows: TGTACCAGCAGTTTAAGGACAGGGGGACGCAGTGCGCCAGATACGCAGTATTTT.

DNA for the CDR3: TGCGCCAGCAGCTTGGGCTTCAGTCTGGGAGAGACCCAGTACTTC. It codes for CASSLGFSLGETQYF. The rearrangement uses TRBV5-1 and TRBJ2-5; D ambiguous. With 0 bases removed from V and 4 bases from J, the gap between germline ends came to 13 bases. This CDR3 has 15 amino acids. CDR1 and CDR2 (germline): SGHRS, YFSETQ.

With regard to this clonotype: With a far larger clone one base away, a read error is the likely cause. The chain is built from TRBV11-2 and TRBJ2-1, with D possibly matching TRBD1 (6 bases). V lost 5 bases, J lost 6 bases, and 17 bases lay in between. The germline gives CDR1 SGHAT, CDR2 FQNNGV. The CDR3 length is 15 residues. The CDR3 DNA follows: TGTGCCAGCAGCCGCCCCCAAAGCAGGGGCAATGAGCAGTTCTTC. Translation gives CASSRPQSRGNEQFF. The entire variable domain, with the rest obtained from reference TRBV11-2 and TRBJ2-1, is as follows: EAGVAQSPRYKIIEKRQSVAFWCNPISGHATLYWYQQILGQGPKLLIQFQNNGVVDDSQLPKDRFSAERLKGVDSTLKIQPAKLEDSAVYLCASSRPQSRGNEQFFGPGTRLTVL.

Ten or more counts support this clonotype. V is TRBV2 and J is TRBJ2-7; D is possibly TRBD1 (6 bases). Trimming removed 7 bases from V and 6 bases from J, with 10 bases in between. CDR3 length: 11 residues. CDR1 SNHLY and CDR2 FYNNEI come from the germline V gene. The DNA for the CDR3 is TGTGCCAGCACCAGGGGTGGCGAGCAGTACTTC. Translated, it gives CASTRGGEQYF.

V and J are TRBV5-1 and TRBJ2-2, with D perhaps TRBD1 or TRBD2 (5 bases each). With 4 bases removed from V and 6 bases from J, the gap between germline ends came to 19 bases. Germline loops: CDR1 SGHRS, CDR2 YFSETQ. The CDR3 contains 16 residues. The CDR3: CASSPGPPGFAGELFF. The CDR3 bases are TGCGCCAGCAGCCCGGGACCTCCGGGTTTCGCCGGGGAGCTGTTTTTT.

The sample holds many counts of this clonotype. This chain links TRBV5-1 with TRBJ1-2; D may be TRBD1 (5 bases). Trimming took 0 bases from V and 4 from J, leaving 10 bases between them. Germline CDR1 is SGHRS and CDR2 is YFSETQ. CDR3 length: 14 amino acids. The CDR3 DNA is TGCGCCAGCAGCTTGGCAGCAGGGTTCTATGGCTACACCTTC. Amino acid sequence: CASSLAAGFYGYTF.

Points on this clonotype: A much larger clonotype is one base distant, so this may be a read error. The CDR3 end shows no conserved phenylalanine or tryptophan, and so a read error is likely. The chain uses TRBV2 and TRBJ1-1, with D possibly TRBD1 on 5 matching bases. In germline, CDR1 is SNHLY, CDR2 FYNNEI. Trimming removed 3 bases at V and 5 bases at J, with 13 bases between. The CDR3 loop spans 14 amino acids. CDR3 in amino acids: CASSELGGSTEAFS. The CDR3 DNA reads TGTGCCAGCAGTGAGTTGGGGGGTAGTACTGAAGCTTTCTCT.

To note about this clonotype: With a much larger clone just one base away, this may be a read error. This chain connects TRBV5-1 to TRBJ1-5; perhaps TRBD1 as D (5 bases). This CDR3 comprises 13 residues. Germline lookup yields CDR1 SGHRS and CDR2 YFSETQ. Trimming removed 1 base at V and 11 bases at J, with 13 bases between. The CDR3 sequence is CASSLQGDQSQHF. As DNA, the CDR3 is TGCGCCAGCAGCTTGCAGGGAGACCAGTCCCAGCATTTT.

To note about this clonotype: This may arise from a read error, as a much more abundant clone is one base away. J is TRBJ2-5 and V is TRBV14; D gene ambiguous. The CDR3 length is 16 residues. Germline loops: CDR1 SGHDN, CDR2 FVKESK. The V and J ends lost 5 bases and 4 bases respectively, with 20 bases between them. As DNA, the CDR3 is TGTGCCAGCAGCTCCGGAGCGTCGCCGAGGAGAGAGACCCAGTACTTC. Amino acids: CASSSGASPRRETQYF.

This chain links TRBV29-1 with TRBJ2-3, with D perhaps matching TRBD1 (5 bases). Germline CDR1 SQVTM, CDR2 ANQGSEA. This CDR3 spans 16 amino acids. Deletions cut 4 bases from V and 0 bases from J, with 17 bases between. The CDR3, as DNA: TGCAGCGTTGGAGATCCTTACAGGAGAAGCACAGATACGCAGTATTTT. Amino acids: CSVGDPYRRSTDTQYF.

This chain joins TRBV11-3 and TRBJ2-5, with 10 bases aligning to TRBD2. Germline V gene data show CDR1 as SGHNT and CDR2 as YENEEA. The length of the CDR3 is 15 residues. Unmatched junction bases numbered 4, after V lost 2 bases and J lost 4 bases. The CDR3: CASSLISGGLETQYF. Here the CDR3 DNA reads TGTGCCAGCAGCTTAATTAGCGGGGGGTTAGAGACCCAGTACTTC.

Notes on this clonotype: Given a much more abundant clone one base away, this may be a read error. The conserved phenylalanine or tryptophan is not found at the CDR3 terminus, so this likely reflects a read error. V is TRBV18 and J is TRBJ1-5; TRBD1 matches 9 bases. This CDR3 is 15 amino acids long. Germline V gene data show CDR1 as KGHSH and CDR2 as LQKENI. Losses at the gene ends were 3 bases for V and 5 bases for J; bases not matched to a gene: 5. The CDR3 protein is CASSPGTGMDQPQHL. CDR3 nucleotide sequence: TGTGCCAGCTCACCGGGGACAGGGATGGATCAGCCCCAGCATTTG.

This clonotype occurred a few times. The chain carries TRBV4-1 and TRBJ1-5, with 8 bases identical to TRBD1. Germline CDR1 MGHRA, CDR2 YSYEKL. The CDR3 sequence is 16 residues long. V lost 4 bases to trimming and J lost 7 bases; unmatched junction nucleotides: 12. The CDR3 region is CASSPRARGHRQPQHF. CDR3 DNA: TGCGCCAGCAGCCCAAGGGCCAGGGGGCATCGGCAGCCCCAGCATTTT.

Remarks on this clonotype: A read error may explain this, as a much larger clone is one base away. CDR3 loop: CASSSGQGQGQTQHF. As DNA, the CDR3 is TGTGCCAGCAGCTCCGGACAGGGGCAGGGTCAGACCCAGCATTTT. This chain uses TRBV7-2 with TRBJ1-5; TRBD1 matches at 9 bases. In germline, CDR1 is SGHTA, CDR2 FQGNSA. The CDR3 is made up of 15 amino acids.

This clonotype was seen a handful of times. The chain links TRBV28 to TRBJ1-1; D uncertain. This CDR3 is built from 14 residues. The ends were cut back, 5 bases at V and 0 bases at J, with 10 bases in the middle. From germline, CDR1 is MDHEN and CDR2 SYDVKM. DNA of the CDR3: TGTGCCAGCAGTATAGACACCCTGAACACTGAAGCTTTCTTT. It translates to CASSIDTLNTEAFF.

With regard to this clonotype: A much larger clone sits a single nucleotide away, making a read error possible. The gene calls are TRBV19 and TRBJ1-5; D uncertain. There are 13 residues in the CDR3. Germline V lookup: CDR1 LNHDA, CDR2 SQIVND (reference sequence). The CDR3 reads CASSIEWDQPLHF. DNA for the CDR3: TGTGCCAGTAGTATAGAATGGGATCAGCCCCTGCATTTT.

This clonotype was seen at least ten times. The chain combines TRBV27 with TRBJ2-3, with TRBD2 matching over 7 bases. From germline, CDR1 is MNHEY and CDR2 SMNVEV (reference sequence). After removal of 6 bases from V and 7 bases from J, the junction contained 13 bases not matched to a gene. The CDR3 is made up of 15 amino acids. The CDR3 spells CASSLGAGNHHTQYF. CDR3 DNA sequence: TGTGCCAGCAGCCTCGGAGCGGGGAATCACCATACGCAGTATTTT.

The table lists this clonotype with a count of one. A much larger clone is a single base away; this may be a read error. The chain links TRBV23-1 to TRBJ2-3; D ambiguous. TRBV23-1 is annotated as an ORF whose role is uncertain. This CDR3 is built from 17 residues. DNA for the CDR3: TGCGCCAGCAGTAGAATGAGCGCTAACAAGGGCCCAGATACGCGGTATTTT. This encodes CASSRMSANKGPDTRYF.

J is TRBJ2-7 and V is TRBV27, with 8 bases identical to TRBD1. CDR3 length equals 14 residues. The germline CDR1 and CDR2 sequences are MNHEY and SMNVEV (reference sequence). V was pared by 5 bases and J by 1 base, with 4 bases of the junction left unmatched. The CDR3 DNA follows: TGTGCCAGCAGTCACCGGACAGGGTCCTACGAGCAGTACTTC. It is translated as CASSHRTGSYEQYF.

This clonotype was picked up many times. CDR3 protein: CATKDPGVSTDTQYF. DNA for the CDR3: TGTGCCACCAAAGATCCAGGGGTATCGACAGATACGCAGTATTTT. The chain joins TRBV27 to TRBJ2-3; D might be TRBD1 (6 bases). V was cut by 10 bases and J by 3 bases, with 20 bases left in between. Per the germline V gene, CDR1 is MNHEY and CDR2 is SMNVEV (reference sequence). The CDR3 has 15 residues.